The entry that follows covers one T cell receptor beta chain sequence. Reverse transcription of roughly 0.45 to 1 ug RNA was performed with random hexamers. Via MiXCR, TCRdb re-called the immunoSEQ multiplex PCR reads, giving one row per CDR3 protein. This sample has under 350,000 distinct CDR3 sequences; about 92% occur once, and the top ten carry about 0.063%. The sample comes from a study of CD8 T cells in Susac syndrome. Relapsing-remitting disease, either stable or active, was present in the multiple sclerosis controls, who were treatment-naive patients. Specimen: CD4+ T cells from PBMCs. The clonotype originates from a human donor with multiple sclerosis.

The CDR3 loop reads CASSVTTSRAETQYF. CDR3 nucleotide sequence: TGTGCCAGCAGCGTAACGACAAGCCGAGCAGAGACCCAGTACTTC. The chain is built from TRBV9 and TRBJ2-5, with no clear D. Germline assignment: CDR1 SGDLS and CDR2 YYNGEE. V lost 1 base and J 4 bases, leaving 14 bases between the germline ends. The CDR3 consists of 15 residues. Drawing the rest from reference TRBV9 and TRBJ2-5, the complete variable domain is DSGVTQTPKHLITATGQRVTLRCSPRSGDLSVYWYQQSLDQGLQFLIQYYNGEERAKGNILERFSAQQFPDLHSELNLSSLELGDSALYFCASSVTTSRAETQYFGPGTRLLVL.